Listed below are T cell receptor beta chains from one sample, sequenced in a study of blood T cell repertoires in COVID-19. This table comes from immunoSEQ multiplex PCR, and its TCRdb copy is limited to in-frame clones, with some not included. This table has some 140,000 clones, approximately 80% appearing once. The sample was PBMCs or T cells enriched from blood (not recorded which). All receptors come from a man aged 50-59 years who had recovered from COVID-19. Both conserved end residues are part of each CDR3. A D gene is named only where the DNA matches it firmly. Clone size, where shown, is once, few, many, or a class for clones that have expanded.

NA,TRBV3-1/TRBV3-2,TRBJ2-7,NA,TGTGCCAGCAGCCTCACGAGGGTCTACGAGCAGTACTTC,CASSLTRVYEQYF
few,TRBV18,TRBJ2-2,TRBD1,TGTGCCAGCTCACTCAAACCGGGACAGGGGAACACCGGGGAGCTGTTTTTT,CASSLKPGQGNTGELFF
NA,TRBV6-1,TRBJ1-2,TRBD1,TGTGCCAGCAGTGAGAGACAGGGACGCCACTATGGCTACACCTTC,CASSERQGRHYGYTF
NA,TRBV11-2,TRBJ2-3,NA,TGTGCCAGCAGCAAACGAGGGCCAGATACGCAGTATTTT,CASSKRGPDTQYF
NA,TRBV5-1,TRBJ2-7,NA,TGCGCCAGCAGCTTGTGGGTCGGGGGCTCCTACGAGCAGTACTTC,CASSLWVGGSYEQYF
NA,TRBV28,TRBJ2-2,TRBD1,TGTGCCAGCAGTTTATTCGTGGGTCCGGACAGGAAGACGAACACCGGGGAGCTGTTTTTT,CASSLFVGPDRKTNTGELFF
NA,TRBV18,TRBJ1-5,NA,TGTGCCAGCTCACCGGTGAGGGCGACCGGTAATCAGCCCCAGCATTTT,CASSPVRATGNQPQHF
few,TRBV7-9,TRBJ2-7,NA,TGTGCCAGCAGCTTCGCCCGGGGGTCCTACGAGCAGTACTTC,CASSFARGSYEQYF
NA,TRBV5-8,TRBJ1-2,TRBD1,TGTGCCAGCAGCTGGGGGACAGGTGACGGCTACACCTTC,CASSWGTGDGYTF
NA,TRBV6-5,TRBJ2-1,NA,TGTGCCAGCAATCGCTTGGGGAGCTCCTACAATGAGCAGTTCTTC,CASNRLGSSYNEQFF
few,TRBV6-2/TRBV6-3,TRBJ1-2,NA,TGTGCCAGCAGCCGAGACAGATACTATGGCTACACCTTC,CASSRDRYYGYTF
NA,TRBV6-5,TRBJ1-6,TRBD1,TGTGCCAGCCCCCCACCCGGACAGGTAGCATCACCCCTCCACTTT,CASPPPGQVASPLHF
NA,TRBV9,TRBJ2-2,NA,TGTGCCAGCAGCGTAGATTCGACCGGGGAGCTGTTTTTT,CASSVDSTGELFF
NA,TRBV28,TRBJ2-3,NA,TGTGCCAGCAGTTTACAGTCGGATACGCAGTATTTT,CASSLQSDTQYF
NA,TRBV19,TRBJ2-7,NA,TGTGCCAGTAGTACCGGGAACCCGATCTACGAGCAGTACTTC,CASSTGNPIYEQYF
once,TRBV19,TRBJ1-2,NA,TGTGCCAGTACTCCAAGCAGGGTAATCTATGGCTACACCTTC,CASTPSRVIYGYTF
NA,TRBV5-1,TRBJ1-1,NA,TGCGCCAGCATACTTATGCCGGGACAGAACACTGAAGCTTTCTTT,CASILMPGQNTEAFF
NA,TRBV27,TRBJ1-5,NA,TGTGCCAGCAGTTTATCGATCTTTGGGGGAGGCCCCCAGCATTTT,CASSLSIFGGGPQHF